The sequence of this T cell receptor beta chain was determined in a study of technical replicates of blood from a few donors. The table came from immunoSEQ multiplex PCR; TCRdb's copy has only in-frame clones and leaves some out. The table shows about 60,000 clones, with over 90% occurring only once. The CDR3 has 13 amino acids. The V and J ends lost 5 bases and 8 bases, in that order; junction bases with no gene match: 8. Germline assignment: CDR1 GTSNPN and CDR2 SVGIG (reference sequence). This receptor was identified in a human donor in good health. Some clones in this sample may be carry-over from other donors' samples. What was sequenced was PBMCs. V is TRBV30 and J is TRBJ1-3, with 8 bases fitting TRBD1. DNA of the CDR3: TGTGCCTGGGTCCTGCAGGGGGCGGACACCATATATTTT. Protein: CAWVLQGADTIYF.